This record looks at one T cell receptor beta chain sequence and its context. Authors' data handling: The authors estimated nucleated cell counts from reference gene primer amplification. The data were produced by immunoSEQ multiplex PCR, yet TCRdb's version contains in-frame clones alone and is incomplete. V and J calls plus clone size are reproduced from that table; the DNA served to infer D and trimming. The data show fewer than 250,000 clones, 83% seen once. The record originates from a study of blood T cell repertoires in COVID-19. Study information: Both acute and convalescent COVID-19 samples were obtained from the United States, Italy and Spain. From T cells, B-cell-depleted T cells, or PBMCs came the material, which was cDNA or gDNA.

J lost 3 bases, V lost 3 bases, and 3 bases had no gene match. Germline values: CDR1 GTSNPN, CDR2 SVGIG (reference sequence). The CDR3 has 13 residues. The sequenced sample consisted of peripheral blood. This TCR derives from a woman aged 50 to 60 with acute or convalescent COVID-19. V and J are TRBV30 and TRBJ1-2; 8 bases agree with TRBD1. The CDR3 sequence is CAWSSGGDYGYTF. In DNA, the CDR3 is TGTGCCTGGAGCTCAGGGGGCGACTATGGCTACACCTTC.